This T cell receptor beta chain was captured in a study of blood T cell repertoires in COVID-19. In this sample, this clone turned up a few times. The repertoire was sequenced with immunoSEQ multiplex PCR; TCRdb's copy has only in-frame clones and lacks some. The sample has about 210,000 clones; roughly four fifths are singletons. Between the trimmed V and J ends, which lost 1 base and 7 bases, there was a span of 17 bases. This CDR3 spans 16 amino acids. CDR1 and CDR2 from the germline V gene are SGHTA and FQGTGA. The rearrangement links TRBV7-3 to TRBJ2-1, with D tentatively TRBD2 (7 bases). The sequencing sample was made of peripheral blood. This TCR was recovered from a woman between 40 and 55 years old with acute or convalescent COVID-19. The CDR3 DNA sequence: TGTGCCAGCAGCTTAATCGGGGGGCAGGTCGGAAATGAGCAGTTCTTC. Its translation is CASSLIGGQVGNEQFF.